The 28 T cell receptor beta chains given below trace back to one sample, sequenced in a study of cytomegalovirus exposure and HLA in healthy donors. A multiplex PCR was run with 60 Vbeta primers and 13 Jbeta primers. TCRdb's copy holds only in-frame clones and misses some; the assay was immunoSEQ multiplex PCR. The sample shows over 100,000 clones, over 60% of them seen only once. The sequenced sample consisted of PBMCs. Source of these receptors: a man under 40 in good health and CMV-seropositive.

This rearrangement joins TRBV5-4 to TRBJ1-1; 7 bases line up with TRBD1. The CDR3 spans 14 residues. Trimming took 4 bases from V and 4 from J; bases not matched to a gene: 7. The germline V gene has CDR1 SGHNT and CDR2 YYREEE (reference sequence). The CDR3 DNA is TGTGCCAGCAGCCCCAAGACAGGGCTCACTGAAGCTTTCTTT. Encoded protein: CASSPKTGLTEAFF.

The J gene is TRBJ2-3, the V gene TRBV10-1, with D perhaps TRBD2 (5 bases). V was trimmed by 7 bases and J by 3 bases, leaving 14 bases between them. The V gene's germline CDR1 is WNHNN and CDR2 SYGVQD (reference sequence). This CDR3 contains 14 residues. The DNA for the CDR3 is TGCGCCAGCAACCGCGGGTTGAGTACAGATACGCAGTATTTT. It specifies CASNRGLSTDTQYF.

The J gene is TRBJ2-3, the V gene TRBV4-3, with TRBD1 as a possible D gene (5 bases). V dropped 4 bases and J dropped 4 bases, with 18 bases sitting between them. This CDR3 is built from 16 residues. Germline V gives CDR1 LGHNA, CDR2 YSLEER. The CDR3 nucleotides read TGCGCCAGCAGCCTCTTCTCCCAGGGCGGCGCAGATACGCAGTATTTT. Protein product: CASSLFSQGGADTQYF.

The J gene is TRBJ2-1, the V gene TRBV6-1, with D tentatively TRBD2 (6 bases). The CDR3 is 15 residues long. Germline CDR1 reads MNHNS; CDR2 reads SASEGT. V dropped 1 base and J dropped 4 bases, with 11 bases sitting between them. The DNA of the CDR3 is TGTGCCAGCAGTGAAGATCCCCGGGGGTACAATGAGCAGTTCTTC. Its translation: CASSEDPRGYNEQFF.

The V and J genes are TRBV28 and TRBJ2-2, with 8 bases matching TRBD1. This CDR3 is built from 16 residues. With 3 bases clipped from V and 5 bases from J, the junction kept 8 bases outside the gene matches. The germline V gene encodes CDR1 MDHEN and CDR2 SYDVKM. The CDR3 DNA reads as TGTGCCAGCAGTTTGCTGGACAGGGTGCAAACCGGGGAGCTGTTTTTT. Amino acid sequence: CASSLLDRVQTGELFF.

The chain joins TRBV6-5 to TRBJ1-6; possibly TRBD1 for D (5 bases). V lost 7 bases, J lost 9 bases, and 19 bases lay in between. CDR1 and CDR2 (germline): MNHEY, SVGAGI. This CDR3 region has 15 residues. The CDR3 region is CASKSSGTGVSPLHF. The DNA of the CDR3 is TGTGCCAGCAAGAGCTCCGGGACTGGGGTTTCACCCCTCCACTTT.

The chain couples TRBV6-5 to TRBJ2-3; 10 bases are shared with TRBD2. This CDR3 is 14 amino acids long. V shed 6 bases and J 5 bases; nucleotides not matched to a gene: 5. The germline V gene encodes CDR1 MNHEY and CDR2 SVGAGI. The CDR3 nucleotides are TGTGCCAGCAGCGAGCGGGGGGGAGGAGATACGCAGTATTTT. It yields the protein CASSERGGGDTQYF.

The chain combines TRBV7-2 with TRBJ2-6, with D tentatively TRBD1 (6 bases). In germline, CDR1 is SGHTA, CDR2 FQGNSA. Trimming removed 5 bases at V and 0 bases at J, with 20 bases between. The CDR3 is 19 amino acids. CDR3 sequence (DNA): TGTGCCAGCAGCCTCGCAGGACAGAGTTTGGGCTCTGGGGCCAACGTCCTGACTTTC. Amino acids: CASSLAGQSLGSGANVLTF.

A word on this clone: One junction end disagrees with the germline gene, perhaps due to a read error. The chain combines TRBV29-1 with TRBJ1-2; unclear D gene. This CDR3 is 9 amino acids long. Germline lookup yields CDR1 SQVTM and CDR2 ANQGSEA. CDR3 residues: CSVIEGFAF. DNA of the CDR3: TGCAGCGTTATTGAGGGATTCGCCTTC.

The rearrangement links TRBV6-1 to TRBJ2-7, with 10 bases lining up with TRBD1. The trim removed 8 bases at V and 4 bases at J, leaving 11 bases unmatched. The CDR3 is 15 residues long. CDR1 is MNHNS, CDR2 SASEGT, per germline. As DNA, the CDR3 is TGTGCCAGCTCCCTTCTGGGACAGGGGAATTACGAGCAGTACTTC. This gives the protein CASSLLGQGNYEQYF.

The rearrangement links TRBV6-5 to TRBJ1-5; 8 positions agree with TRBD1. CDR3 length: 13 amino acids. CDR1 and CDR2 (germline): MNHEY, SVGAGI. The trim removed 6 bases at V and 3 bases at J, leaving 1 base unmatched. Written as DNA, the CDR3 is TGTGCCAGCAGCAGGGGGCCCAATCAGCCCCAGCATTTT. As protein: CASSRGPNQPQHF.

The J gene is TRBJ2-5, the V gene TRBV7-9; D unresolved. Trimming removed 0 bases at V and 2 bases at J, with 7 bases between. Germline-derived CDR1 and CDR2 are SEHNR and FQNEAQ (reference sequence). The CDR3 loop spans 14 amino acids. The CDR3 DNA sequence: TGTGCCAGCAGCTTAGCGCCCAGGCAAGAGACCCAGTACTTC. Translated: CASSLAPRQETQYF.

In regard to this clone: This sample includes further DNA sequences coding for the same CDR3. The CDR3 spells CAWSVQGNTEAFF. CDR3 nucleotide sequence: TGTGCCTGGAGTGTCCAGGGGAACACTGAAGCTTTCTTT. The chain is built from TRBV30 and TRBJ1-1, with D possibly matching TRBD1 (5 bases). In germline, CDR1 is GTSNPN, CDR2 SVGIG (reference sequence). This CDR3 has 13 residues. V was trimmed by 0 bases and J by 1 base, leaving 6 bases between them. The variable domain in full, with the rest retrieved from reference TRBV30 and TRBJ1-1, is SQTIHQWPATLVQPVGSPLSLECTVEGTSNPNLYWYRQAAGRGLQLLFYSVGIGQISSEVPQNLSASRPQDRQFILSSKKLLLSDSGFYLCAWSVQGNTEAFFGQGTRLTVV.

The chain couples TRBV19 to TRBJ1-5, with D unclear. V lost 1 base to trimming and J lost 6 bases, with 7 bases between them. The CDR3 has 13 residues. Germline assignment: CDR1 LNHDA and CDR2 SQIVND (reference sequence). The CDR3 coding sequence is TGTGCCAGTAGTATAGGGGCCGGTCAGCCCCAGCATTTT. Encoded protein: CASSIGAGQPQHF.

The CDR3 DNA reads as TGTGCCAGCTCACCATCCCCCAGCGGGGGGGTCTATGAGCAGTTCTTC. It yields the protein CASSPSPSGGVYEQFF. V and J are TRBV18 and TRBJ2-1, with TRBD2 identical over 10 bases. The CDR3 covers 16 residues. V trimming: 2 bases; J trimming: 8 bases; junction bases outside the gene matches: 9. Germline loops: CDR1 KGHSH, CDR2 LQKENI.

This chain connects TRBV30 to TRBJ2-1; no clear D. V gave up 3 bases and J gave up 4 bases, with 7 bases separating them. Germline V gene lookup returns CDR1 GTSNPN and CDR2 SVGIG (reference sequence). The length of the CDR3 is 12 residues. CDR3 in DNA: TGTGCCTGGAGCAGATCATACAATGAGCAGTTCTTC. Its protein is CAWSRSYNEQFF. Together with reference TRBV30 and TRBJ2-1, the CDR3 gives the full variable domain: SQTIHQWPATLVQPVGSPLSLECTVEGTSNPNLYWYRQAAGRGLQLLFYSVGIGQISSEVPQNLSASRPQDRQFILSSKKLLLSDSGFYLCAWSRSYNEQFFGPGTRLTVL.

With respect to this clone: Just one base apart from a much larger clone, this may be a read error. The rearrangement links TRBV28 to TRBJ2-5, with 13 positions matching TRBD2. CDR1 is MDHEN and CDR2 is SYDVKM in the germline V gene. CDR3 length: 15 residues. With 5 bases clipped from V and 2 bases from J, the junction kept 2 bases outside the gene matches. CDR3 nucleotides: TGTGCCAGCAGTAAACTAGCGGGGGGGCAAGAGACCCAGTACTTC. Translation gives CASSKLAGGQETQYF.

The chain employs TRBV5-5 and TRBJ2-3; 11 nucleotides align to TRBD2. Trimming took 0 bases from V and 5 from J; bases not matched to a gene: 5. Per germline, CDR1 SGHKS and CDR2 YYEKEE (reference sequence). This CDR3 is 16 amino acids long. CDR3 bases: TGTGCCAGCAGCTTGGGACTAGCGGGGCTACGAGATACGCAGTATTTT. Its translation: CASSLGLAGLRDTQYF.

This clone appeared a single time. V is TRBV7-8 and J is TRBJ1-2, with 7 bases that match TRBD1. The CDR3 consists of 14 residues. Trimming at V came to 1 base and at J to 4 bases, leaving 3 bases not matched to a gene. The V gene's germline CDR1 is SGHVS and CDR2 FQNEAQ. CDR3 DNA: TGTGCCAGCAGCTTAGATAACAGGGGCTATGGCTACACCTTC. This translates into CASSLDNRGYGYTF. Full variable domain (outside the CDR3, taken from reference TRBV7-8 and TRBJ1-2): GAGVSQSPRYKVAKRGQDVALRCDPISGHVSLFWYQQALGQGPEFLTYFQNEAQLDKSGLPSDRFFAERPEGSVSTLKIQRTQQEDSAVYLCASSLDNRGYGYTFGSGTRLTVV.

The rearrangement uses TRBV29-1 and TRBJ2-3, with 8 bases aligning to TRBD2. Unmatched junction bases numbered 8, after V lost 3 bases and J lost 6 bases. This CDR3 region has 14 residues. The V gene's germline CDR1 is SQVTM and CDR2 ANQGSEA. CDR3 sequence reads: CSVDISGGRDTQYF. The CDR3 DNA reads TGCAGCGTTGATATATCGGGGGGGAGGGATACGCAGTATTTT.

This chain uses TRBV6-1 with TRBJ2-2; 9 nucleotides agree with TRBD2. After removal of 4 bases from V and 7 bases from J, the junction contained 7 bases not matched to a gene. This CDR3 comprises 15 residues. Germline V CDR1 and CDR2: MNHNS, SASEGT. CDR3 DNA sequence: TGTGCCAGCAGTGTGATAGCGGGGGTGGGCGGGGAGCTGTTTTTT. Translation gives CASSVIAGVGGELFF.

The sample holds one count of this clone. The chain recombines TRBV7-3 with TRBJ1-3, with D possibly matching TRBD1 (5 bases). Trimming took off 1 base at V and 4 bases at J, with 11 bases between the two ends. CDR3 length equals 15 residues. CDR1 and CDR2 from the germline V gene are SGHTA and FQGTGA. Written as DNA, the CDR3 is TGTGCCAGCAGCTTAAGCGGGGGGTCGGGAAACACCATATATTTT. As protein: CASSLSGGSGNTIYF.

The CDR3 reads CASSSGPRGTEAFF. In DNA, the CDR3 is TGTGCCAGCAGCTCAGGCCCCCGGGGCACTGAAGCTTTCTTT. The chain employs TRBV9 and TRBJ1-1; D ambiguous. The V gene lost 4 bases and the J gene lost 4 bases, with 14 bases spanning the gap. Germline V gene lookup returns CDR1 SGDLS and CDR2 YYNGEE. The CDR3 spans 14 residues.

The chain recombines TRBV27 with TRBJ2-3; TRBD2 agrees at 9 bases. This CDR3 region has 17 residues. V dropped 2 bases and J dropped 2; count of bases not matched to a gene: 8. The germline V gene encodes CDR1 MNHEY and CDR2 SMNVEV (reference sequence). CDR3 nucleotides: TGTGCCAGCAGTTTAACTCTTAGCGGGGGTTCCACAGATACGCAGTATTTT. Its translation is CASSLTLSGGSTDTQYF.

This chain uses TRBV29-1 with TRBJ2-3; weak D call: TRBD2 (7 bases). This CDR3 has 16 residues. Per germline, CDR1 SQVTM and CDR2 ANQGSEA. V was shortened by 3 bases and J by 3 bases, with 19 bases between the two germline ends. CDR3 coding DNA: TGCAGCGTTGACAAGGGGGGGGCGATTCAGACAGATACGCAGTATTTT. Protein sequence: CSVDKGGAIQTDTQYF.

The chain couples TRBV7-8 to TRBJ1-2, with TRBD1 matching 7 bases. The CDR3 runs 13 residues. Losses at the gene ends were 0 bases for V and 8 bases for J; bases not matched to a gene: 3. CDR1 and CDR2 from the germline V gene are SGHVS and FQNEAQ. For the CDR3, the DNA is TGTGCCAGCAGCTTAGCAGGGGGCGGCGGCTACACCTTC. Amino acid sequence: CASSLAGGGGYTF.

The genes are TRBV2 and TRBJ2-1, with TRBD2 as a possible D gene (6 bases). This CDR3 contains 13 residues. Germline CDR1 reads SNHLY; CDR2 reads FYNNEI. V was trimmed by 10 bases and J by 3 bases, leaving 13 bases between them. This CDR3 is CATTGGHYNEQFF. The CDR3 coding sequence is TGTGCCACCACCGGGGGTCACTACAATGAGCAGTTCTTC.

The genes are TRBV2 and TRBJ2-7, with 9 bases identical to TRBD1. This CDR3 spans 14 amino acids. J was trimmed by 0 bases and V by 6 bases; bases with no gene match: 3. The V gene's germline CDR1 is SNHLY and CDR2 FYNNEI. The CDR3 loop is CASSDRGSSYEQYF. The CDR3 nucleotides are TGTGCCAGCAGCGACAGGGGGAGCTCCTACGAGCAGTACTTC.